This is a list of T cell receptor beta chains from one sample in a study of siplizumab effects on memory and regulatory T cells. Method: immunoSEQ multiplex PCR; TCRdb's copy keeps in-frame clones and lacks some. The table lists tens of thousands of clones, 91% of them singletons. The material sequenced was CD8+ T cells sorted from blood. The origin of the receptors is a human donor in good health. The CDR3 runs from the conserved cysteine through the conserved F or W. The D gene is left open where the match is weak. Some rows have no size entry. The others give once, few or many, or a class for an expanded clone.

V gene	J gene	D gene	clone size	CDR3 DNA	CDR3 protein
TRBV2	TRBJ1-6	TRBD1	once	TGTGCCAGCAGTGACGACAGGGGGTCGCGGTCACCCCTCCACTTT	CASSDDRGSRSPLHF
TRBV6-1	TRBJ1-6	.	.	TGTGCCAGCAGCTCCGGGCCGCCGGCTTCACCCCTCCACTTT	CASSSGPPASPLHF
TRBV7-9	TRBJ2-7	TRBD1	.	TGTGCCAGCAGCTTTTGGGACAGGGAACCCTACGAGCAGTACTTC	CASSFWDREPYEQYF
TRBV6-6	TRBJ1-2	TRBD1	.	TGTGCCAGCAGTCCTCGGACAGGTTACTACACCTTC	CASSPRTGYYTF
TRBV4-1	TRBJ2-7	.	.	TGCGCCAGCAGCCAAGATGGTGCCAAGGTCTACGAGCAGTACTTC	CASSQDGAKVYEQYF
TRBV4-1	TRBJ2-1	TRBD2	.	TGCGCCAGCAGCCTTCTAGCGGGAGTCAATGAGCAGTTCTTC	CASSLLAGVNEQFF
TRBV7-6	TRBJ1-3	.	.	TGTGCCAGCAGCTTAGGGCAGGCCGGGATCTCTGGAAACACCATATATTTT	CASSLGQAGISGNTIYF
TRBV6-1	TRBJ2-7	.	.	TGTGCCACCGAAACCGACAGCTACGAGCAGTACTTC	CATETDSYEQYF
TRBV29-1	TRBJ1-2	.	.	TGCAGCGTTTTTTTCGTGCCCGGGGTGGGGTCGATTGGAGACTATGGCTACACCTTC	CSVFFVPGVGSIGDYGYTF
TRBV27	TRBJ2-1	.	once	TGTGCCACCTCAACGTCCGGCGGTACCTACAATGAGCAGTTCTTC	CATSTSGGTYNEQFF
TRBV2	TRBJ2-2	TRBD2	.	TGTGCCAGCAGTCCCAAAGTGACTAGCGGGCGCAACACCGGGGAGCTGTTTTTT	CASSPKVTSGRNTGELFF
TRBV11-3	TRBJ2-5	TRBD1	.	TGTGCCAGCAGCGGCCGGGACAGCCAAGAGACCCAGTACTTC	CASSGRDSQETQYF
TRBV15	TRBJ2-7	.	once	TGTGCCACCAGCTCCGGGACTCTCAATACCTACGAGCAGTACTTC	CATSSGTLNTYEQYF
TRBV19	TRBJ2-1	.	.	TGTGCCAGTAGTATACTCGGGGGCAATGAGCAGTTCTTC	CASSILGGNEQFF
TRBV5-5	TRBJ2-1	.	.	TGTGCCAGCAGCTTGGGGCACAGTTCCTACAATGAGCAGTTCTTC	CASSLGHSSYNEQFF
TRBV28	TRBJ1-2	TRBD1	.	TGTGCCAGCAGTTCGCTCCAAAGACAGGGTTGGGGCTACACCTTC	CASSSLQRQGWGYTF
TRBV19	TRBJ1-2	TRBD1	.	TGTGCCAGTAGCCTACAGGGGAACTATGGCTACACCTTC	CASSLQGNYGYTF
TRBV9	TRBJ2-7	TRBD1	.	TGTGCCAGCAGCGTGGGGACAGGGCTCTCCTACGAGCAGTACTTC	CASSVGTGLSYEQYF
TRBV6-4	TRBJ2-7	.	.	TGTGCCAGCAGGACCCTTGCAGGGTTGGGCGAGCAGTACTTC	CASRTLAGLGEQYF
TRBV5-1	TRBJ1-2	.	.	TGCGCCAGCCAGGATATTAACTATGGCTACACCTTC	CASQDINYGYTF
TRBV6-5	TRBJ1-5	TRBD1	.	TGTGCCAGCAGTCCGGACAGGGGGAGCAATCAGCCCCAGCATTTT	CASSPDRGSNQPQHF
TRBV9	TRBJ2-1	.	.	TGTGCCAGCAGCGTAGGGGATTCTAGGACAAGCTCCTACAATGAGCAGTTCTTC	CASSVGDSRTSSYNEQFF
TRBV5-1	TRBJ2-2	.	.	TGCGCCAGCAGCCCCTCCCCCACTGATGCCGCCGGGGAGCTGTTTTTT	CASSPSPTDAAGELFF
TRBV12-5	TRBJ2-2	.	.	TGTGCTAGTGGTTTGGTACCCTCCCCCAACGGGGAGCTGTTTTTT	CASGLVPSPNGELFF
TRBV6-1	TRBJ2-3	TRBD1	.	TGTGCCAGCAGTGAAACAGGGGCAGATACGCAGTATTTT	CASSETGADTQYF
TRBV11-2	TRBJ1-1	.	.	TGTGCCAGCCGTCGCGTCGCGAACACTGAAGCTTTCTTT	CASRRVANTEAFF
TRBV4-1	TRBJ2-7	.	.	TGCGCCAGCAGCCAAGATAGTAGGGCGGCCGCCGAGCAGTACTTC	CASSQDSRAAAEQYF
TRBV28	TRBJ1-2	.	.	TGTGCCAGCACCCCGATTGGGGGGGACTATGGCTACACCTTC	CASTPIGGDYGYTF
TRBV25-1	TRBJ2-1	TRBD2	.	TGTGCCAGCGCTGTACTAGCGGAGTCCTACAATGAGCAGTTCTTC	CASAVLAESYNEQFF
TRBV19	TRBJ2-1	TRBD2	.	TGTGCCAGTAGTGCGGAGGGACTAGCGAATGAGCAGTTCTTC	CASSAEGLANEQFF
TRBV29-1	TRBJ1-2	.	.	TGCAGCGTTGGAGGCAGCCCCTTCGGAGGCTATGGCTACACCTTC	CSVGGSPFGGYGYTF
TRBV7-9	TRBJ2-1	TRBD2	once	TGTGCCAGCAGCTCCCGACTAGCGGGATATGCCCACAATGAGCAGTTCTTC	CASSSRLAGYAHNEQFF
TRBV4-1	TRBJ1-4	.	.	TGCGCCAGCAGCTGGTGGGGGCCTAATGAAAAACTGTTTTTT	CASSWWGPNEKLFF
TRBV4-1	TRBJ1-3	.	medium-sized	TGCGCCAGCAGCCAAGTCTCACTGGCAGACCGAAACACCATATATTTT	CASSQVSLADRNTIYF
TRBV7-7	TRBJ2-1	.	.	TGTGCCAGCAGCTTTCAGGGAGGCGATGAGCAGTTCTTC	CASSFQGGDEQFF
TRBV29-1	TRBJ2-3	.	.	TGCAGCGTGGACAGTCGTAGTACAGATACGCAGTATTTT	CSVDSRSTDTQYF
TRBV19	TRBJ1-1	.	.	TGTGCCAGTACCCGCGGGAACACTGAAGCTTTCTTT	CASTRGNTEAFF
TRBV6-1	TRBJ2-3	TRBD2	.	TGTGCCAGCGGTAATAGCGGGGGGGCCGATACGCAGTATTTT	CASGNSGGADTQYF
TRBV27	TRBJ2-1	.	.	TGTGCCAGCAGTCTAGGGGGGTACTCCTACAATGAGCAGTTCTTC	CASSLGGYSYNEQFF
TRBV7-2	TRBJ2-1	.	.	TGTGCCAGCAGCTTTGTAGGCCCCTACAATGAGCAGTTCTTC	CASSFVGPYNEQFF
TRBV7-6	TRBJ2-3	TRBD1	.	TGTGCCAGCAGCTTAGCAGGACAGGGGGCTTATACAGATACGCAGTATTTT	CASSLAGQGAYTDTQYF
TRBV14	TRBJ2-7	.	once	TGTGCCAGCAGCCAAGAGGCAGGGTACTGGGAGCAGTACTTC	CASSQEAGYWEQYF
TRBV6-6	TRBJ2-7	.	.	TGTGCCAGCAGTGACCGGGACGAGAACTACGAGCAGTACTTC	CASSDRDENYEQYF
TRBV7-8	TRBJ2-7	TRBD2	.	TGTGCCAGCAGCTTAATGGCTAGCGGCTCCTACGAGCAGTACTTC	CASSLMASGSYEQYF
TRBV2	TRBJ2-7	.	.	TGTGCCAGCCGAGAAATGGGGGCAGGGCTCTACGAGCAGTACTTC	CASREMGAGLYEQYF
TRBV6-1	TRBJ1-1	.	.	TGTGCCAGCAGTGAACTTTATCAGGGGCCCTTACCGGAAGCTTTCTTT	CASSELYQGPLPEAFF
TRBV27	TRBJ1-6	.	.	TGTGCCAGCAGTCCTCTCCCAGTACGGGGGAGCGGATCACCCCTCCACTTT	CASSPLPVRGSGSPLHF
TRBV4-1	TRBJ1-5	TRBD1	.	TGCGCCAGCAGCCATCCCAGGGGGGGGGACAATCAGCCCCAGCATTTT	CASSHPRGGDNQPQHF
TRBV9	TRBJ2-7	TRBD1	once	TGTGCCAGCAGCGCGGGACAGGGTTACTCCTACGAGCAGTACTTC	CASSAGQGYSYEQYF
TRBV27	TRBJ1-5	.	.	TGTGCCAGCAGTAAGGGGGGTCAGCCCCAGCATTTT	CASSKGGQPQHF
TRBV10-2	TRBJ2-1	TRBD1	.	TGCGCCAGCAGAGGTGACAGGGGGTCGGTCTACAATGAGCAGTTCTTC	CASRGDRGSVYNEQFF
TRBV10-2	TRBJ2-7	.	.	TGCGCCAGCAGTGACATGGGCGAGCAGTACTTC	CASSDMGEQYF
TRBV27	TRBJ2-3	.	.	TGTGCCAGCTCTCATATCGGCGTTTCTAGCACAGATACGCAGTATTTT	CASSHIGVSSTDTQYF
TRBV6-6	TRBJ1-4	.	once	TGTGCCAGCAGTTACCCACAGGTTACTCGTGAAAAACTGTTTTTT	CASSYPQVTREKLFF
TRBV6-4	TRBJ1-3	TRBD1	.	TGTGCCAGCAGCGCCGGGACAGGGTCTGGAAACACCATATATTTT	CASSAGTGSGNTIYF
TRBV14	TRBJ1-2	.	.	TGTGCCAGCAGCCAAGATTTCGGCGGATCCTACTATGGCTACACCTTC	CASSQDFGGSYYGYTF
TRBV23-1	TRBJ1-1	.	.	TGCGCCAGCAGTCAAGGGGTCAGGGGGAACACTGAAGCTTTCTTT	CASSQGVRGNTEAFF
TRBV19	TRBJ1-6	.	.	TGTGCCACTTCCCACGGGTACGGAAATTCACCCCTCCACTTT	CATSHGYGNSPLHF
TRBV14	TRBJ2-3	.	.	TGTGCCAGCAGCCAAGATCAGTGGGGGTATGGCAGTACAGATACGCAGTATTTT	CASSQDQWGYGSTDTQYF